This entry describes one T cell receptor (beta chain). The junction shows a germline mismatch at one end, possibly a read error. With a constant-region primer, TCR beta cDNA was made from approximately 500 ng of total RNA. Three rounds of nested multiplex PCR with slightly modified ARM-PCR produced TCR beta libraries. Rounds one and two of PCR, each of 10 cycles, were primed with TRBV1-TRBV30 forward primers and a C-beta reverse primer. Each CDR3 protein gets one entry after TCRdb re-called the multiplex PCR reads with MiXCR. The sample records 50,000 to 65,000 distinct CDR3 sequences, roughly two thirds being singletons. Per germline, CDR1 SQVTM and CDR2 ANQGSEA. The CDR3 has 15 amino acids. Unsorted bulk tissue of about 20-31 mg yielded co-extracted RNA and DNA. The record originates from a study of tumor-infiltrating lymphocytes in primary liver carcinoma.

The sequence came from a man aged 40-50 years with primary liver carcinoma and hepatitis B virus infection. The chain employs TRBV29-1 and TRBJ2-3, with D hard to call. Specimen: liver tumor tissue from sampling region 4. Subset here: tumor region T4, right-lateral pole. CDR3 amino acids: CSLEKWARIQDTQYF. CDR3 nucleotides: TGCAGCCTTGAAAAATGGGCTAGGATCCAGGATACCCAATATTTT.